This T cell receptor beta chain was sequenced for a study of cytomegalovirus exposure and HLA in healthy donors. Study-level points and caveats: Analysis performed later found 16,951 TCR beta sequences associated with HLA alleles at 0.05 false discovery rate.

Use of 60 Vbeta and 13 Jbeta primers characterized the PCR. TCRdb's copy holds only in-frame clones and misses some; the assay was immunoSEQ multiplex PCR. The repertoire has 160,000 or so clones, 65% to 85% of them found once; the top ten carry about 7.7%. On this clone: Its antigen is still unknown.

Regarding donors, all were healthy bone marrow donors. The sample was PBMCs. This receptor was taken from a woman under 40 in good health and CMV-seropositive.

The CDR3 region is CASSQIAGGRSDTQYF. CDR3 nucleotides: TGTGCCAGCAGCCAAATAGCGGGGGGGAGGTCAGATACGCAGTATTTT. The chain combines TRBV4-2 with TRBJ2-3; the match to TRBD2 covers 11 bases. The CDR3 is 16 residues long. The V gene's germline CDR1 is LGHNA and CDR2 YNFKEQ. V lost 2 bases to trimming and J lost 4 bases; unmatched junction nucleotides: 5.